The 24 T cell receptor beta chains reported below all come from one sample, sequenced in a study of T cell repertoires in cytomegalovirus infection. TCRdb re-called the reads through MiXCR, storing one row per CDR3 protein. Of some 180,000 distinct CDR3 sequences detected, roughly 15% appear once; the ten largest clones hold under 30%. The sequenced material came from CD8+ T cells from PBMCs. These receptors all come from a human donor in good health (CMV status not recorded). Some clones in this sample may be carry-over from other donors' samples.

At least ten counts were recorded for this clonotype. V gene TRBV7-8 combines with J gene TRBJ2-2; maybe TRBD2 (7 bases). Germline CDR1 and CDR2: SGHVS and FQNEAQ. V gave up 0 bases and J gave up 0 bases, with 8 bases separating them. The CDR3 consists of 16 residues. CDR3 DNA sequence: TGTGCCAGCAGCTTAGCGCGGGGGCCGAACACCGGGGAGCTGTTTTTT. It encodes CASSLARGPNTGELFF.

The sample holds a few counts of this clonotype. This chain uses TRBV30 with TRBJ2-5; perhaps TRBD2 as D (6 bases). Germline V gene sequence: CDR1 GTSNPN, CDR2 SVGIG (reference sequence). This CDR3 has 15 residues. The ends were cut back, 2 bases at V and 4 bases at J, with 17 bases in the middle. CDR3 sequence (DNA): TGTGCCTGGAGTAAATGGGGAGGTCGAGGAGAGACCCAGTACTTC. It yields the protein CAWSKWGGRGETQYF.

CDR3 sequence: CSGKARLSSYEQYF. The CDR3 DNA is TGCAGTGGGAAGGCTCGTCTGAGCTCCTACGAGCAGTACTTC. The chain is built from TRBV20-1 and TRBJ2-7; D ambiguous. Germline CDR1 is DFQATT and CDR2 is SNEGSKA (reference sequence). Trimming took 7 bases from V and 0 from J, leaving 16 bases between them. The CDR3 consists of 14 residues.

The V and J genes are TRBV11-2 and TRBJ2-3; 9 bases line up with TRBD2. Germline V gene data show CDR1 as SGHAT and CDR2 as FQNNGV. With 3 bases clipped from V and 0 bases from J, the junction kept 22 bases outside the gene matches. This CDR3 comprises 22 residues. CDR3 coding DNA: TGTGCCAGCAGCTTCGGCCCGTGTTGCGGGGGGGGAGAGCCGACTAGCACAGATACGCAGTATTTT. The encoded protein is CASSFGPCCGGGEPTSTDTQYF.

The V call is TRBV12-3 or TRBV12-4, the J call TRBJ2-4; D ambiguous. This CDR3 has 16 amino acids. V was shortened by 4 bases and J by 1 base, with 14 bases between the two germline ends. This CDR3 is CASSSYELRAKNIQYF. CDR3 sequence (DNA): TGTGCCAGCAGTTCGTATGAGCTAAGGGCCAAAAACATTCAGTACTTC.

V and J are TRBV4-1 and TRBJ1-2; D remains unclear. The germline CDR1 and CDR2 sequences are MGHRA and YSYEKL. The germline V and J ends were trimmed by 1 base and 3 bases, with 9 bases remaining between them. The CDR3 spans 14 residues. DNA for the CDR3: TGCGCCAGCAGCCAAGTCAACAGCTACTATGGCTACACCTTC. It codes for CASSQVNSYYGYTF.

This clonotype was observed a handful of times. This chain links TRBV6-5 with TRBJ1-1; D gene ambiguous. Trimming left V 6 bases short and J 0 bases short, with 11 bases between. The CDR3 is 14 residues long. Germline V gene data show CDR1 as MNHEY and CDR2 as SVGAGI. The CDR3 DNA reads TGTGCCAGCAGGGCAGGAGTTATGAACACTGAAGCTTTCTTT. Its protein is CASRAGVMNTEAFF.

Regarding this clonotype: The junction and the germline gene differ at one end; a read error may be behind it. This chain links TRBV20-1 with TRBJ1-4; 10 nucleotides line up with TRBD1. The germline V gene encodes CDR1 DFQATT and CDR2 SNEGSKA (reference sequence). CDR3 length: 12 amino acids. CDR3 residues: CSATASGTGDGF. The CDR3 region has the DNA TGCAGTGCAACCGCCTCCGGGACAGGGGACGGTTTT.

In this sample, this clonotype turned up a few times. This chain joins TRBV11-2 and TRBJ2-7, with D perhaps matching TRBD1 (6 bases). Looked up from germline, CDR1 is SGHAT and CDR2 is FQNNGV. Trimming left V 10 bases short and J 7 bases short, with 14 bases between. The CDR3 covers 11 residues. In DNA form, the CDR3 reads TGTGCCACCCACGATAGGGGGGAGCAGTACTTC. Its protein is CATHDRGEQYF.

This clonotype was counted many times. The J gene is TRBJ2-1, the V gene TRBV7-2; TRBD2 is a possible D gene (6 bases). This CDR3 comprises 16 residues. CDR1 and CDR2 from the germline V gene are SGHTA and FQGNSA. V was pared by 2 bases and J by 2 bases, with 13 bases between. For the CDR3, the DNA is TGTGCCAGCAGCTTATTCACTCGGAGGGCCTACAATGAGCAGTTCTTC. Translating it yields CASSLFTRRAYNEQFF.

The chain employs TRBV6-5 and TRBJ2-1; D is undetermined. In germline, CDR1 is MNHEY, CDR2 SVGAGI. The CDR3 is 15 amino acids. Trimming pared 2 bases from V and 0 bases from J, leaving 8 bases between. The CDR3, as DNA: TGTGCCAGCAGTTACAGGCCTCCCTCCTACAATGAGCAGTTCTTC. It codes for CASSYRPPSYNEQFF.

This clonotype was counted between two and nine times. The chain joins TRBV27 to TRBJ1-2, with 9 bases matching TRBD1. Germline-derived CDR1 and CDR2 are MNHEY and SMNVEV (reference sequence). Losses at the gene ends were 3 bases for V and 10 bases for J; bases not matched to a gene: 9. The CDR3 covers 14 residues. CDR3 in DNA: TGTGCCAGCAGTTTCGTGGGACAGGGAGGAACCTACACCTTC. It is translated as CASSFVGQGGTYTF.

There are many counts of this clonotype. The chain is built from TRBV7-8 and TRBJ1-1, with TRBD1 as a possible D gene (5 bases). CDR1 SGHVS and CDR2 FQNEAQ come from the germline V gene. The CDR3 consists of 16 residues. V lost 0 bases and J 0 bases, leaving 11 bases between the germline ends. The CDR3 loop is CASSLAEGFMNTEAFF. The CDR3 DNA reads as TGTGCCAGCAGCTTAGCGGAGGGGTTCATGAACACTGAAGCTTTCTTT.

The chain recombines TRBV27 with TRBJ2-1; 7 bases line up with TRBD1. The CDR3 length is 14 residues. CDR1 and CDR2 from the germline V gene are MNHEY and SMNVEV (reference sequence). The V segment lost 1 base and the J segment 6 bases; nucleotides outside the gene matches: 3. CDR3 DNA: TGTGCCAGCAGTTTATTTACAGGGGTCAATGAGCAGTTCTTC. Protein sequence: CASSLFTGVNEQFF.

A few counts support this clonotype. The chain joins TRBV7-9 to TRBJ2-2, with 7 positions matching TRBD1. J was trimmed by 1 base and V by 4 bases; bases with no gene match: 6. From germline, CDR1 is SEHNR and CDR2 FQNEAQ (reference sequence). The CDR3 consists of 16 residues. This CDR3 reads CASSSRDRKNTGELFF. The DNA for the CDR3 is TGTGCCAGCAGCTCTAGGGACAGAAAGAACACCGGGGAGCTGTTTTTT.

The V gene is TRBV27, the J gene TRBJ1-6, with 10 bases aligning to TRBD1. The CDR3 consists of 14 residues. Losses at the gene ends were 7 bases for V and 8 bases for J; bases not matched to a gene: 5. In germline, CDR1 is MNHEY, CDR2 SMNVEV (reference sequence). CDR3 bases: TGTGCCAGCACCCGGACAGGGGGAGATTCACCCCTCCACTTT. The encoded protein is CASTRTGGDSPLHF.

This clonotype was found a few times. The gene calls are TRBV7-2 and TRBJ1-2; 9 positions agree with TRBD1. The CDR3 spans 15 residues. The germline V gene has CDR1 SGHTA and CDR2 FQGNSA. V gave up 3 bases and J gave up 7 bases; unmatched junction bases: 9. The CDR3 loop reads CASSLPGQGFVGYTF. CDR3 DNA: TGTGCCAGCAGCTTGCCGGGACAGGGTTTTGTTGGCTACACCTTC.

The CDR3 here is CASSPSADTTDPTNYGYTF. The CDR3 DNA is TGTGCCAGCTCACCGTCCGCCGATACCACCGACCCCACTAACTATGGCTACACCTTC. The chain recombines TRBV18 with TRBJ1-2, with no clear D. V was cut by 3 bases and J by 0 bases, with 23 bases left in between. CDR1 is KGHSH and CDR2 is LQKENI in the germline V gene. CDR3 size: 19 residues.

This clonotype was counted between two and nine times. The chain joins TRBV9 to TRBJ2-1, with D perhaps TRBD1 (6 bases). Germline CDR1 and CDR2: SGDLS and YYNGEE. There are 17 residues in the CDR3. Trimming took 0 bases from V and 3 from J, leaving 16 bases between them. CDR3 DNA sequence: TGTGCCAGCAGCGTAGAATTTAGTGGACAGAGCTACAATGAGCAGTTCTTC. The encoded protein is CASSVEFSGQSYNEQFF.

This clonotype was seen only a few times. The genes are TRBV7-2 and TRBJ2-3; 8 positions agree with TRBD2. Germline CDR1 is SGHTA and CDR2 is FQGNSA. Unmatched junction bases numbered 6, after V lost 7 bases and J lost 3 bases. CDR3 length: 14 amino acids. The CDR3: CASTRGGGTDTQYF. The CDR3 DNA reads as TGTGCCAGCACCCGGGGGGGTGGTACAGATACGCAGTATTTT.

The chain uses TRBV7-6 and TRBJ2-2; D gene uncertain. The CDR3 runs to 14 residues. Trimming stripped 5 bases from V and 6 bases from J, with 13 bases between. Looked up from germline, CDR1 is SGHVS and CDR2 is FNYEAQ. The CDR3 is CASSQELGSGELFF. CDR3 bases: TGTGCCAGCAGCCAGGAGCTGGGATCCGGGGAGCTGTTTTTT.

This clonotype turned up a few times. The CDR3 region is CASSQLKDEQFF. Here the CDR3 DNA reads TGTGCCAGCAGCCAACTTAAGGATGAGCAGTTCTTC. J is TRBJ2-1 and V is TRBV13; D is unclear. Trimming pared 5 bases from V and 8 bases from J, leaving 10 bases between. In germline, CDR1 is PRHDT, CDR2 FYEKMQ (reference sequence). This CDR3 has 12 residues. Together with reference TRBV13 and TRBJ2-1, the CDR3 gives the full variable domain: AAGVIQSPRHLIKEKRETATLKCYPIPRHDTVYWYQQGPGQDPQFLISFYEKMQSDKGSIPDRFSAQQFSDYHSELNMSSLELGDSALYFCASSQLKDEQFFGPGTRLTVL.

The genes are TRBV2 and TRBJ1-5; 8 bases fit TRBD1. This CDR3 has 14 residues. Germline CDR1 and CDR2: SNHLY and FYNNEI. The ends lost 5 bases at V and 6 bases at J; junction bases unmatched: 6. The CDR3, as DNA: TGTGCCAGCAGTCCTGGACAGGGAGGTCAGCCCCAGCATTTT. Amino acid sequence: CASSPGQGGQPQHF.

The gene calls are TRBV20-1 and TRBJ1-1; no reliable D call. From germline, CDR1 is DFQATT and CDR2 SNEGSKA (reference sequence). The CDR3 length is 13 residues. V lost 3 bases, J lost 0 bases, and 8 bases lay in between. In DNA form, the CDR3 reads TGCAGTGCTAGTCTCATACTGAACACTGAAGCTTTCTTT. Translating it yields CSASLILNTEAFF.